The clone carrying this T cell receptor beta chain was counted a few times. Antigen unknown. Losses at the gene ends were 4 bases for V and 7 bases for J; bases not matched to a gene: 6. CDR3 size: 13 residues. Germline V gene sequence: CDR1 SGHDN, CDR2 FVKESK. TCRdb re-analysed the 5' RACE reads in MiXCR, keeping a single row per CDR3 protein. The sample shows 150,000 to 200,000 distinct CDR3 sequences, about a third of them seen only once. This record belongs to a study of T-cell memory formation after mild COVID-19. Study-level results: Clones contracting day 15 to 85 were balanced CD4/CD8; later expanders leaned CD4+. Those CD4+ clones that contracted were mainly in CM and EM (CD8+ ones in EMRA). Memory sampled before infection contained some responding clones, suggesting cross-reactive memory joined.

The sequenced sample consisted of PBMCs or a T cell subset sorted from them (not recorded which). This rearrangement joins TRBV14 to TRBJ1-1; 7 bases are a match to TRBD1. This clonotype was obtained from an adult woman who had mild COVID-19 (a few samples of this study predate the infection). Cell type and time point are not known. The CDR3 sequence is CASSRTGQNEAFF. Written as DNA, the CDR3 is TGTGCCAGCAGCCGGACGGGACAGAATGAAGCTTTCTTT. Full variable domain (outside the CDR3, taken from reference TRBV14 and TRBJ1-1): EAGVTQFPSHSVIEKGQTVTLRCDPISGHDNLYWYRRVMGKEIKFLLHFVKESKQDESGMPNNRFLAERTGGTYSTLKVQPAELEDSGVYFCASSRTGQNEAFFGQGTRLTVV.